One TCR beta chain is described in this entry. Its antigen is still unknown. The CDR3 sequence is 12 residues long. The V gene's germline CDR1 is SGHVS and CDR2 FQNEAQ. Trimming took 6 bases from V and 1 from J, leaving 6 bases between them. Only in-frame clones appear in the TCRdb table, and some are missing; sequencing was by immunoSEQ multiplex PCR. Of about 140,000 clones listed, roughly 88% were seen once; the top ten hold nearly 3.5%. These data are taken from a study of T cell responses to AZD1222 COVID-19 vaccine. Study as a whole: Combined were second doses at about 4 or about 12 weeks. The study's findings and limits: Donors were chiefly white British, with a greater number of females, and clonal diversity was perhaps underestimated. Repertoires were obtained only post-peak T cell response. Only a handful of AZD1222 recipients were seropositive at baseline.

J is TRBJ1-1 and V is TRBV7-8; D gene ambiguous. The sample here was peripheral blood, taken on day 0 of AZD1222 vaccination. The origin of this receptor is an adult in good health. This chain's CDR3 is CASRAWNTEAFF. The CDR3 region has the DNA TGTGCCAGCAGGGCATGGAACACTGAAGCTTTCTTT.